This is a list of T cell receptor beta chains from one sample in a study of T cell changes during pregnancy in multiple sclerosis. Here immunoSEQ multiplex PCR was the method, and the copy in TCRdb shows in-frame clones only, minus some. Of fewer than 35,000 clones listed, about 91% were seen once; the top ten hold 2.8%. The sample consisted of CD4+ T cells from peripheral blood mononuclear cells, taken in the third trimester of pregnancy. The source of these receptors is a female donor in good health, enrolled as a control in a pregnancy study. CDR3s include the opening cysteine and the closing phenylalanine or tryptophan. D genes are given only for firm matches. Rows give clone size only sometimes, using once, few, many, or a class for an expanded clone.

>NA|TRBD2|TRBV29-1|TRBJ2-5
TGCAGCGTTGAACCTACGGGGGGGTCGGAGACCCAGTACTTC
CSVEPTGGSETQYF
>once|TRBD2|TRBV7-2|TRBJ2-1
TGTGCCAGCAGCTTAGGGGGGATCCCTAGCGGGAGGAGACAGTTCTTC
CASSLGGIPSGRRQFF
>NA|TRBD1|TRBV7-2|TRBJ1-5
TGTGCCAGCAGCTTAGCGGGGACAGGGGGCAATCAGCCCCAGCATTTT
CASSLAGTGGNQPQHF
>once|TRBD1|TRBV27|TRBJ2-1
TGTGCCAGCAGTTTGGACAGGGCTGAAGGGAATGAGCAGTTCTTC
CASSLDRAEGNEQFF
>NA|TRBD1|TRBV11-2|TRBJ2-2
TGTGCCAGCAGCTCCAGGGACAGGGGAACCGGGGAGCTGTTTTTT
CASSSRDRGTGELFF
>NA|TRBD1|TRBV15|TRBJ1-3
TGTGCCACCAGCAGGGACAGGGGGAGGAACACCATATATTTT
CATSRDRGRNTIYF
>NA|TRBD2|TRBV28|TRBJ2-5
TGTGCCAGCAGTTCGCGGGGGGGGGTTTTCGAAGAGACCCAGTACTTC
CASSSRGGVFEETQYF
>NA|NA|TRBV28|TRBJ2-4
TGTGCCAGCAGTTTGGGCAGGTTGAACATTCAGTACTTC
CASSLGRLNIQYF
>NA|NA|TRBV6-1|TRBJ2-7
TGTGCCAGCAGGGCGACAGTCTACGAGCAGTACTTC
CASRATVYEQYF
>NA|NA|TRBV27|TRBJ1-1
TGTGCCAGCAGTTTAAGAGCCTTGAACACTGAAGCTTTCTTT
CASSLRALNTEAFF
>NA|NA|TRBV12-2|TRBJ2-7
TGTGCAAGTCGCTTAGGGCCACAGGGGGACACCTACGAGCAGTACTTC
CASRLGPQGDTYEQYF
>NA|NA|TRBV6-1|TRBJ2-3
TGTGCCAGCGGTAAACAGGGCTTAGATACGCAGTATTTT
CASGKQGLDTQYF
>NA|TRBD1|TRBV19|TRBJ1-1
TGTGCCAGTAGTAGGCAGGGGGACACTGAAGCTCTCTTT
CASSRQGDTEALF
>NA|TRBD1|TRBV15|TRBJ1-2
TGTGCCACCAGCAGATACAGGGGAGATGGCTACACCTTC
CATSRYRGDGYTF